A selection of T cell receptor beta chains follows, all from one sample in a study of blood T cell repertoires in COVID-19. Sequencing was performed with immunoSEQ multiplex PCR; in TCRdb, only in-frame clones are kept and a portion is missing. The repertoire consists of 300,000 to 400,000 clones, with around 91% occurring once and the leading ten covering about 3.5%. Sequences were obtained from peripheral blood. These receptors came from a woman aged 18-29 years who had recovered from COVID-19. CDR3s include the opening cysteine and the closing phenylalanine or tryptophan. A D gene is named only where the DNA matches it firmly. Only part of the rows carry a size: once, few, many, or a class if the clone is expanded.

v_call,clone_size,j_call,d_call,cdr3_aa,cdr3_nt
TRBV29-1,.,TRBJ1-2,.,CSVDSMGHNNVYGYTF,TGCAGCGTTGACAGTATGGGACACAACAACGTCTATGGCTACACCTTC
TRBV9,.,TRBJ1-1,.,CASSVTGQNTEAFF,TGTGCCAGCAGCGTTACGGGACAGAACACTGAAGCTTTCTTT
TRBV3-1/TRBV3-2,.,TRBJ1-1,TRBD1,CASSHTEPTGEGMNTEAFF,TGTGCCAGCAGCCACACAGAACCTACAGGGGAAGGGATGAACACTGAAGCTTTCTTT
TRBV4-1,.,TRBJ2-2,TRBD1,CASSPSGTVNTGELFF,TGCGCCAGCAGCCCATCCGGGACAGTGAACACCGGGGAGCTGTTTTTT
TRBV7-9,few,TRBJ1-2,.,CASSREPPNYGYTF,TGTGCCAGCAGCCGCGAACCTCCGAACTATGGCTACACCTTC
TRBV6-5,.,TRBJ1-1,.,CASSPQGSLNTEAFF,TGTGCCAGCAGCCCACAGGGATCCCTGAACACTGAAGCTTTCTTT
TRBV6-2/TRBV6-3,once,TRBJ1-1,.,CASSYSMNTEAFF,TGTGCCAGCAGTTACTCCATGAACACTGAAGCTTTCTTT
TRBV27,.,TRBJ2-1,TRBD2,CASSLNPSGSVGEQFF,TGTGCCAGCAGTTTAAATCCTAGCGGGAGTGTCGGGGAGCAGTTCTTC
TRBV29-1,.,TRBJ2-1,TRBD2,CSVGEGWGGYNEQFF,TGCAGCGTTGGGGAGGGGTGGGGAGGATACAATGAGCAGTTCTTC
TRBV6-6,.,TRBJ2-5,TRBD2,CASSTPGRAKETQYF,TGTGCCAGCAGCACCCCCGGGAGGGCCAAAGAGACCCAGTACTTC
TRBV11-3,.,TRBJ1-2,.,CASSLGPAGTYGYTF,TGTGCCAGCAGCTTAGGGCCGGCAGGGACATATGGCTACACCTTC
TRBV5-1,.,TRBJ2-1,.,CASSLFPSEANYNEQFF,TGCGCCAGCAGCTTGTTTCCGTCAGAAGCGAACTACAATGAGCAGTTCTTC
TRBV10-3,.,TRBJ2-3,TRBD2,CAISGGSSQRELFSDTQYF,TGTGCCATCAGTGGAGGGTCCTCACAGCGGGAGCTCTTCTCAGATACGCAGTATTTT
TRBV11-2,.,TRBJ2-1,TRBD2,CASSYALGASGRNEQFF,TGTGCCAGCAGCTACGCTTTAGGGGCTAGCGGGAGAAATGAGCAGTTCTTC
TRBV11-2,.,TRBJ1-6,TRBD1,CASSWDRMNSPLHF,TGTGCCAGCAGCTGGGACAGAATGAATTCACCCCTCCACTTT
TRBV5-1,.,TRBJ1-4,.,CASSLTGVQEKLFF,TGCGCCAGCAGCTTGACCGGGGTACAGGAAAAACTGTTTTTT
TRBV5-1,.,TRBJ1-2,TRBD1,CASSLAAGRGLTWGYTF,TGCGCCAGCAGCTTGGCCGCGGGCAGGGGGCTAACCTGGGGCTACACCTTC
TRBV5-1,.,TRBJ2-3,TRBD1,CASSSVAPSGGDTQYF,TGCGCCAGCAGCTCGGTAGCGCCATCAGGGGGAGATACGCAGTATTTT
TRBV4-1,.,TRBJ1-2,.,CASKPLGAYGYTF,TGCGCCAGCAAACCTCTGGGGGCTTATGGCTACACCTTC
TRBV18,.,TRBJ1-5,TRBD1,CASSLSTTGGEPQHF,TGTGCCAGCTCACTAAGCACTACAGGGGGCGAGCCCCAGCATTTT
TRBV6-1,.,TRBJ2-1,TRBD2,CASSEKAGVIDEQFF,TGTGCCAGCAGTGAAAAAGCGGGAGTGATAGATGAGCAGTTCTTC
TRBV7-6,.,TRBJ2-3,TRBD2,CASSSTVAGGTDTQYF,TGTGCCAGCAGCTCCACAGTAGCGGGCGGCACAGATACGCAGTATTTT